The clone carrying this T cell receptor beta chain has a handful of counts. The data are from a study of blood T cells in healthy people across ages. Trimming shortened V by 5 bases and J by 4 bases, and 9 bases separated the two germline ends. The germline V gene encodes CDR1 DFQATT and CDR2 SNEGSKA (reference sequence). The CDR3 is made up of 12 amino acids. A J-beta primer mix and a sample-barcoded 5' primer were used in a second PCR of roughly 6 to 11 cycles. TCRdb passed the 5' RACE reads through MiXCR, listing each CDR3 protein once. The table records about 780,000 distinct CDR3 sequences, about 45% of them present only once.

Sequencing was performed on blood. This sequence joins TRBV20-1 and TRBJ2-1; D may be TRBD2 (5 bases). The TCR comes from a man at least 80 years old in good health. The CDR3 is CSAHRLYNEQFF. CDR3 in DNA: TGCAGTGCTCACCGACTATACAATGAGCAGTTCTTC.